These T cell receptor beta chains were read from a single sample in a study of T cell responses to AZD1222 COVID-19 vaccine. Method: immunoSEQ multiplex PCR; TCRdb's copy keeps in-frame clones and lacks some. Of roughly 77,000 clones in the sample, roughly 94% were seen once. The specimen was peripheral blood, collected on day 0 of MenACWY control vaccination. The receptors stem from an adult in good health. Each CDR3 is given with its conserved first and last residue. A D gene is named only where the DNA matches it firmly.

J gene: TRBJ2-3; D gene: -; V gene: TRBV10-3; CDR3 DNA: TGTGCCTCCGGGGCTCCGGGTGTGGAGGATACGCAGTATTTT; CDR3 protein: CASGAPGVEDTQYF
J gene: TRBJ2-7; D gene: -; V gene: TRBV12-3/TRBV12-4; CDR3 DNA: TGTGCCAGCATCGGGGGCTACGAGCAGTACTTC; CDR3 protein: CASIGGYEQYF
J gene: TRBJ1-6; D gene: -; V gene: TRBV19; CDR3 DNA: TGTGCCAGTAGTTTTCTACAGGGATGGGATTCACCCCTCCACTTT; CDR3 protein: CASSFLQGWDSPLHF
J gene: TRBJ1-3; D gene: -; V gene: TRBV19; CDR3 DNA: TGTGCCAGTACCGGAGGTGAGGCTGGAAACACCATATATTTT; CDR3 protein: CASTGGEAGNTIYF
J gene: TRBJ2-2; D gene: TRBD2; V gene: TRBV7-3; CDR3 DNA: TGTGCCAGCAGCGCTCCGGGACTAGCGGGGGGAGCGAGGGAGCTGTTTTTT; CDR3 protein: CASSAPGLAGGARELFF
J gene: TRBJ1-2; D gene: -; V gene: TRBV7-2; CDR3 DNA: TGTGCCAGCAGCCCTGGAACAGGGTTTCAGGGCTACACCTTC; CDR3 protein: CASSPGTGFQGYTF
J gene: TRBJ2-7; D gene: -; V gene: TRBV2; CDR3 DNA: TGTGCCAGCAGCGCCCCTTTCCAGTACGAGCAGTACTTC; CDR3 protein: CASSAPFQYEQYF
J gene: TRBJ2-2; D gene: TRBD1; V gene: TRBV13; CDR3 DNA: TGTGCCAGCAGCTTACGTTTGGAACAGGGGGCTTCCGGGGAGCTGTTTTTT; CDR3 protein: CASSLRLEQGASGELFF
J gene: TRBJ1-5; D gene: TRBD1; V gene: TRBV6-2/TRBV6-3; CDR3 DNA: TGTGCCAGCAGCCGAGGCCCCGGGACAGGAGGCGGGAGTCAGCCCCAGCATTTT; CDR3 protein: CASSRGPGTGGGSQPQHF
J gene: TRBJ2-3; D gene: -; V gene: TRBV5-1; CDR3 DNA: TGCGCCAGCGCTGACAGGATTGTCGCAGATACGCAGTATTTT; CDR3 protein: CASADRIVADTQYF
J gene: TRBJ1-1; D gene: TRBD1; V gene: TRBV3-1/TRBV3-2; CDR3 DNA: TGTGCCAGCAGCCGGACAGGGCAGGCTTTCTTT; CDR3 protein: CASSRTGQAFF
J gene: TRBJ2-5; D gene: -; V gene: TRBV12-3/TRBV12-4; CDR3 DNA: TGTGCCAGCAGTTTTCCAGGGATGGAGACCCAGTACTTC; CDR3 protein: CASSFPGMETQYF
J gene: TRBJ2-7; D gene: TRBD1; V gene: TRBV29-1; CDR3 DNA: TGCAGCGTTGAAGGGACAGGGGGCCTGTCGTACGAGCAGTACTTC; CDR3 protein: CSVEGTGGLSYEQYF